The 9 T cell receptor beta chains below all came from one sample that was sequenced in a study of T cell clonotyping in hematopoietic cell transplantation (dated by TCRdb to the early 2020s). Library preparation used the immunoSEQ multiplex PCR assay. This is the immuneACCESS table as TCRdb keeps it, with only in-frame sequences that have V and J called. A part of the clones is gone; compared with another copy, unresolved V genes explain less than half, and the rest is unexplained. The sample has 35,000 to 45,000 clones on record, 85% to 95% of them singletons. The ten most abundant clones make up approximately 0.8% of the sample. Sample: peripheral blood mononuclear cells. The receptors were sampled from a woman aged 45-65 years in good health. Some clones in this sample may be carry-over from other donors' samples.

This chain joins TRBV5-6 and TRBJ2-7; 9 nucleotides agree with TRBD2. Trimming cost V 3 bases and J 6 bases; bases outside gene matches: 4. Germline V gene sequence: CDR1 SGHDT, CDR2 YYEEEE. This CDR3 is 13 amino acids long. The CDR3: CASSWGLAVEQYF. CDR3 coding DNA: TGTGCCAGCAGCTGGGGACTAGCAGTCGAGCAGTACTTC. Based on the CDR3 plus reference TRBV5-6 and TRBJ2-7, the full variable domain is DAGVTQSPTHLIKTRGQQVTLRCSPKSGHDTVSWYQQALGQGPQFIFQYYEEEERQRGNFPDRFSGHQFPNYSSELNVNALLLGDSALYLCASSWGLAVEQYFGPGTRLTVT.

This sequence joins TRBV10-3 and TRBJ1-2; the D is unclear. The ends were cut back, 4 bases at V and 4 bases at J, with 10 bases in the middle. Germline lookup yields CDR1 ENHRY and CDR2 SYGVKD. The CDR3 spans 13 residues. DNA of the CDR3: TGTGCCATCAGTGTCGAGGGCGGCTATGGCTACACCTTC. It codes for CAISVEGGYGYTF.

V is TRBV18 and J is TRBJ2-1; 11 nucleotides align to TRBD2. The CDR3 is 17 amino acids. V was pared by 0 bases and J by 2 bases, with 3 bases of the junction left unmatched. Germline CDR1 is KGHSH and CDR2 is LQKENI. The CDR3: CASSPPLAGGTYNEQFF. The DNA of the CDR3 is TGTGCCAGCTCACCACCGCTAGCGGGGGGAACCTACAATGAGCAGTTCTTC.

The rearrangement links TRBV4-1 to TRBJ1-2; TRBD1 matches 8 bases. Per the germline V gene, CDR1 is MGHRA and CDR2 is YSYEKL. With V trimmed by 2 bases and J by 5 bases, 19 bases remained unmatched. CDR3 length equals 19 residues. The CDR3 protein is CASSQNAGTGARPLYGYTF. CDR3 coding DNA: TGCGCCAGCAGCCAAAACGCTGGGACAGGCGCCCGACCCTTATATGGCTACACCTTC.

V gene TRBV27 combines with J gene TRBJ1-6, with a possible D match to TRBD1 (5 bases). The CDR3 is made up of 17 amino acids. V lost 5 bases to trimming and J lost 0 bases, with 14 bases between them. Germline values: CDR1 MNHEY, CDR2 SMNVEV (reference sequence). The CDR3 is CASSPTDSSSYNSPLHF. The DNA for the CDR3 is TGTGCCAGCAGTCCTACCGACAGTAGCTCCTATAATTCACCCCTCCACTTT.

The chain is built from TRBV7-8 and TRBJ2-1, with no clear D. This CDR3 is built from 13 residues. CDR1 and CDR2 from the germline V gene are SGHVS and FQNEAQ. The V gene lost 5 bases and the J gene lost 5 bases, with 10 bases spanning the gap. In nucleotides, the CDR3 is TGTGCCAGCAGCCCCATGCGTGACAATGAGCAGTTCTTC. This encodes CASSPMRDNEQFF.

This clone was picked up a small number of times. The gene calls are TRBV6-1 and TRBJ2-1; 7 bases are a match to TRBD2. The CDR3 runs 14 residues. CDR1 is MNHNS and CDR2 is SASEGT in the germline V gene. J was trimmed by 9 bases and V by 4 bases; bases with no gene match: 9. The DNA of the CDR3 is TGTGCCAGCAGTGGTCTAGCGGCAGCGTCTGAGCAGTTCTTC. It translates to CASSGLAAASEQFF.

V gene TRBV7-7 combines with J gene TRBJ1-6; D ambiguous. The germline gives CDR1 SSHAT, CDR2 FNYEAQ (reference sequence). The CDR3 is 13 amino acids. V lost 1 base and J lost 7, with 5 bases in between. CDR3 protein: CASSLDGNSPLHF. The DNA of the CDR3 is TGTGCCAGCAGCTTAGATGGGAATTCACCCCTCCACTTT.

The V gene is TRBV5-4, the J gene TRBJ1-1, with D unclear. Between the trimmed V and J ends, which lost 4 bases and 2 bases, there was a span of 9 bases. Germline V gene data show CDR1 as SGHNT and CDR2 as YYREEE (reference sequence). The CDR3 consists of 13 residues. The CDR3 spells CASSPAVNTEAFF. CDR3 in DNA: TGTGCCAGCAGCCCAGCGGTTAACACTGAAGCTTTCTTT.